The clone carrying this T cell receptor beta chain was counted once. The data derive from a study of blood T cell repertoires in COVID-19. On the study more broadly: Collection of acute and convalescent COVID-19 samples took place in the United States, Italy and Spain. The analysed material was cDNA or gDNA that came from T cells, B-cell-depleted T cells, or PBMCs.

Per the germline V gene, CDR1 is KGHDR and CDR2 is SFDVKD. The CDR3 length is 15 residues. The ends were cut back, 1 base at V and 2 bases at J, with 10 bases in the middle. Study processing details: Nucleated cell counts were estimated from reference gene primer amplification. Only in-frame clones appear in the TCRdb table, and some are missing; sequencing was by immunoSEQ multiplex PCR. Clone size and V and J calls were adopted from that table, with D and trimming inferred from the DNA. The repertoire holds 130,000 or so clones, 84% seen once, with about 12% in the top ten. This rearrangement joins TRBV24-1 to TRBJ2-5; D is perhaps TRBD2 (5 bases). This clonotype was obtained from a woman aged 55-75 years with acute or convalescent COVID-19. Sequenced: peripheral blood. The CDR3 here is CATSDLGRGQETQYF. The CDR3 region has the DNA TGTGCCACCAGTGATTTAGGACGGGGACAAGAGACCCAGTACTTC.